These T cell receptor beta chains were read from a single sample in a study of Ad26.COV2.S vaccination and SARS-CoV-2 variants. Sequencing used immunoSEQ multiplex PCR; TCRdb keeps in-frame clones, though not all of them. Of roughly 380,000 clones in the sample, approximately 88% were seen once. The sample was peripheral blood, taken in a trial of Ad26.COV2.S vaccine versus placebo. The receptors were gathered from a person aged 18 to 59 who received the Ad26.COV2.S COVID-19 vaccine or a placebo. CDR3s include the opening cysteine and the closing phenylalanine or tryptophan. D genes are given only for firm matches. Size is omitted from some rows. Given values are once, few, many or a class for expanded clones.

j_call | v_call | d_call | clone_size | cdr3_nt | cdr3_aa
TRBJ1-1 | TRBV3-1/TRBV3-2 | TRBD1 | . | TGTGCCAGCGGGTTCAGGGGGCGGGTCACTGAAGCTTTCTTT | CASGFRGRVTEAFF
TRBJ2-7 | TRBV28 | TRBD1 | . | TGTGCCAGCAGCCGGACAGGGAACTACGAGCAGTACTTC | CASSRTGNYEQYF
TRBJ2-7 | TRBV4-3 | . | few | TGCGCCAGCAGCCATCCGAGGTCGTACAGAAACTACGAGCAGTACTTC | CASSHPRSYRNYEQYF
TRBJ1-2 | TRBV19 | . | . | TGTGCCAGTAGTGGGGGCTGGGGCTATGGCTACACCTTC | CASSGGWGYGYTF
TRBJ1-5 | TRBV28 | . | . | TGTGCCAGCAGTTATGGTGAAAGCAATCAGCCCCAGCATTTT | CASSYGESNQPQHF
TRBJ2-2 | TRBV24-1 | . | . | TGTGCCACCAGTGCTGGGGGGTTGGGCACCGGGGAGCTGTTTTTT | CATSAGGLGTGELFF
TRBJ1-5 | TRBV5-6 | TRBD1 | . | TGTGCCAGCAGCTTGGTAGGAGGGGGCGTTGGTAGCAATCAGCCCCAGCATTTT | CASSLVGGGVGSNQPQHF
TRBJ2-2 | TRBV18 | TRBD1 | . | TGTGCCAGCTCCCCGCGGACAGGGCAGAAGACCGGGGAGCTGTTTTTT | CASSPRTGQKTGELFF
TRBJ2-3 | TRBV2 | . | once | TGTGCCAGCAGCCCTGAGGGAATCCGCACAGATACGCAGTATTTT | CASSPEGIRTDTQYF
TRBJ2-3 | TRBV18 | . | . | TGTGCCAGCTCTCTGATGGACTCAGATACGCAGTATTTT | CASSLMDSDTQYF
TRBJ2-3 | TRBV6-6 | TRBD1 | . | TGTGCCAGCAGTTCCCGGGACAGGGGGTCAGATACGCAGTATTTT | CASSSRDRGSDTQYF
TRBJ1-6 | TRBV30 | . | . | TGTGCCTGGGGGGGGTTATCCTATAATTCACCCCTCCACTTT | CAWGGLSYNSPLHF
TRBJ1-2 | TRBV3-1/TRBV3-2 | . | . | TGTGCCAGCAGCTTAACAGGGAGTGGCTACACCTTC | CASSLTGSGYTF
TRBJ2-7 | TRBV5-1 | . | . | TGCGCCAGCAGCCCTGCCGGGGGCTCCTACGAGCAGTACTTC | CASSPAGGSYEQYF
TRBJ1-2 | TRBV6-5 | . | once | TGTGCCAGCAGCCCCGGCAGCGTTATCGGCTATGGCTACACCTTC | CASSPGSVIGYGYTF
TRBJ1-3 | TRBV10-3 | . | . | TGTGCCATCTCCCGGAGCTCTGGAAACACCATATATTTT | CAISRSSGNTIYF
TRBJ1-2 | TRBV3-1/TRBV3-2 | TRBD1 | . | TGTGCCAGCAGCCAAGATAGAGGACAGGGACTCGAAGGCTACACCTTC | CASSQDRGQGLEGYTF
TRBJ2-7 | TRBV5-1 | . | . | TGCGCCAGCAGCTCGTACGGGACGGACAATAGGTACGAGCAGTACTTC | CASSSYGTDNRYEQYF
TRBJ1-5 | TRBV7-9 | . | once | TGTGCCAGCAGCAAGCATGGTGGGACTAGCAATCAGCCCCAGCATTTT | CASSKHGGTSNQPQHF
TRBJ1-2 | TRBV18 | . | . | TGTGCCAGCTCACTGGCTGGAACTAACTATGGCTACACCTTC | CASSLAGTNYGYTF
TRBJ1-5 | TRBV19 | . | . | TGTGCCAGTAGTCCCAGCCACAATCAGCCCCAGCATTTT | CASSPSHNQPQHF
TRBJ1-1 | TRBV2 | TRBD1 | once | TGTGCCAGCAACAAGGAAGGGGGCTCTGAAGCTTTCTTT | CASNKEGGSEAFF
TRBJ1-6 | TRBV30 | . | . | TGTGCCTGGATCCGGGACTATAATTCACCCCTCCACTTT | CAWIRDYNSPLHF
TRBJ1-3 | TRBV4-2 | . | . | TGTGCCAGCAGCCAGGGGACGGATACGAGCTCTGGAAACACCATATATTTT | CASSQGTDTSSGNTIYF
TRBJ2-7 | TRBV5-1 | TRBD1 | once | TGCGCCAGCAGCCCGGGACAGACACTCTACGAGCAGTACTTC | CASSPGQTLYEQYF
TRBJ2-7 | TRBV12-3/TRBV12-4 | . | . | TGTGCCACCCGCAATAGGGGTGGCTACGAGCAGTACTTC | CATRNRGGYEQYF
TRBJ2-6 | TRBV3-1/TRBV3-2 | . | . | TGTGCCAGCAGCCAAGCTGGGTCTGGGGCCAACGTCCTGACTTTC | CASSQAGSGANVLTF
TRBJ1-3 | TRBV9 | . | few | TGTGCCAGCAGCGTAGATGGGCCTGGAAACACCATATATTTT | CASSVDGPGNTIYF
TRBJ2-5 | TRBV9 | TRBD1 | . | TGTGCCAGCAGCGCCGACAGGGCAGAGTCCCAGTACTTC | CASSADRAESQYF
TRBJ2-3 | TRBV7-3 | TRBD2 | . | TGTGCCAGCAGCTCGGATGGACTAGCGAGAGATACGCAGTATTTT | CASSSDGLARDTQYF
TRBJ1-2 | TRBV4-3 | . | . | TGCGCCAGCAGCCAAGTTTCGACAGACCCTAACTATGGCTACACCTTC | CASSQVSTDPNYGYTF
TRBJ2-1 | TRBV28 | . | . | TGTGCCAGCAGTTTCCCCCTCTCACAGGGCAGCCCAAGGTACTACAATGAGCAGTTCTTC | CASSFPLSQGSPRYYNEQFF
TRBJ1-2 | TRBV28 | . | . | TGTGCCAGCAGTGTCCGGGCCCTTACATGGGGTGGCTACACCTTC | CASSVRALTWGGYTF
TRBJ1-4 | TRBV11-2 | . | . | TGTGCCAGCAGCCGTACCTCTAGGAATGAAAAACTGTTTTTT | CASSRTSRNEKLFF
TRBJ1-5 | TRBV21-1 | . | . | TGTGCCAGCAGCAGTGGTGCCCTTCTGAGACAGCCCCAGCATTTT | CASSSGALLRQPQHF
TRBJ2-5 | TRBV4-3 | TRBD2 | . | TGCGCCAGCAGCCAAGTCACTAGCGGGGGACGACAAGAGACCCAGTACTTC | CASSQVTSGGRQETQYF
TRBJ2-5 | TRBV19 | . | . | TGTGCCAGTAGTATCCAGGGCCGAGAGACCCAGTACTTC | CASSIQGRETQYF
TRBJ2-7 | TRBV30 | . | . | TGTGCCTGGAGTGTTGGGGGGCTCGGGCAGTACTTC | CAWSVGGLGQYF
TRBJ1-1 | TRBV6-5 | . | . | TGTGCCAGCAGTCCCCGGAGCGGGGACACTGAAGCTTTCTTT | CASSPRSGDTEAFF
TRBJ1-6 | TRBV2 | . | . | TGTGCCAGCAGTGTCCGGTCGGGAGAAAATTCACCCCTCCACTTT | CASSVRSGENSPLHF
TRBJ2-2 | TRBV21-1 | . | once | TGTGCCAGCAGCCTAGTTCCCCTCACTAGCGGGGGGTCCCTCACCGGGGAGCTGTTTTTT | CASSLVPLTSGGSLTGELFF
TRBJ1-2 | TRBV9 | TRBD1 | . | TGTGCCAGCAGCCTTATGGGATTGGGACAGGGGGACTATGGCTACACCTTC | CASSLMGLGQGDYGYTF
TRBJ2-6 | TRBV11-1 | TRBD1 | . | TGTGCCAGCAGCTTACAGGGGGCGTTCGGGGCCAACGTCCTGACTTTC | CASSLQGAFGANVLTF